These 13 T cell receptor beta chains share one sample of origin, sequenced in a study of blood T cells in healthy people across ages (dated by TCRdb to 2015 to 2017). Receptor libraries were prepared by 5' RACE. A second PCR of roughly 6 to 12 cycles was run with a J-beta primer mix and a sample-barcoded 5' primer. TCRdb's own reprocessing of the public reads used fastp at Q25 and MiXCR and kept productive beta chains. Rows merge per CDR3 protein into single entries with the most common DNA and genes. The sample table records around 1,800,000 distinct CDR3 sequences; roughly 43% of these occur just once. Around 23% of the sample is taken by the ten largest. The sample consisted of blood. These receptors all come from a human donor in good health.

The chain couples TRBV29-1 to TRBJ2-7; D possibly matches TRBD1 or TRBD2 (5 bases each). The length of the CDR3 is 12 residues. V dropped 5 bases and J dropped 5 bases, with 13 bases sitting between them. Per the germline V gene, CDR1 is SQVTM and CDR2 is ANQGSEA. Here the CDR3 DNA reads TGCAGCGTTTCGGGACGGGGCGACGAGCAGTACTTC. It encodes CSVSGRGDEQYF.

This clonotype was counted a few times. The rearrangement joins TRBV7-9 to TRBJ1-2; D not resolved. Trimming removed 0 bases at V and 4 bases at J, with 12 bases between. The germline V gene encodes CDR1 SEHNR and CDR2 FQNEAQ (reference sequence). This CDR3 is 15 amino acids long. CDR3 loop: CASSLASGLGYGYTF. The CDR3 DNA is TGTGCCAGCAGCTTAGCGTCGGGTTTGGGCTATGGCTACACCTTC.

The CDR3 reads CASSPYLGQGSSDTQYF. For the CDR3, the DNA is TGTGCCAGCAGCCCATATCTGGGACAGGGAAGTTCAGATACGCAGTATTTT. The chain is built from TRBV11-3 and TRBJ2-3; 9 positions agree with TRBD1. The CDR3 totals 17 residues. V lost 5 bases, J lost 4 bases, and 13 bases stayed unmatched. The V gene's germline CDR1 is SGHNT and CDR2 YENEEA.

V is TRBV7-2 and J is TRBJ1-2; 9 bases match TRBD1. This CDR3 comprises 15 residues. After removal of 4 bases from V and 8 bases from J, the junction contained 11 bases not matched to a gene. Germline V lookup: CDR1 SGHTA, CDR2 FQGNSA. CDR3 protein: CASSSTGGGRWGYTF. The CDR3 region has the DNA TGTGCCAGCAGCTCAACAGGGGGCGGTAGATGGGGCTACACCTTC. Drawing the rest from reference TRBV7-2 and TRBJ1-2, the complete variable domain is GAGVSQSPSNKVTEKGKDVELRCDPISGHTALYWYRQSLGQGLEFLIYFQGNSAPDKSGLPSDRFSAERTGGSVSTLTIQRTQQEDSAVYLCASSSTGGGRWGYTFGSGTRLTVV.

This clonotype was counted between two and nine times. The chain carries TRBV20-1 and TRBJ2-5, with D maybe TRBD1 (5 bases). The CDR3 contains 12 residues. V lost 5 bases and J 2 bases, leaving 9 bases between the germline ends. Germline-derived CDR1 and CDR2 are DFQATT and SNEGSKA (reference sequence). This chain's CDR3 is CSALDRQETQYF. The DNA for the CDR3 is TGCAGTGCTCTTGACAGACAAGAGACCCAGTACTTC.

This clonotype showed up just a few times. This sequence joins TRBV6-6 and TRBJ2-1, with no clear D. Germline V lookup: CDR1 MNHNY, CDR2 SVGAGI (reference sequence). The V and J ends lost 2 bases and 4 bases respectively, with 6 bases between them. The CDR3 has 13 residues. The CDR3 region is CASSYLTYNEQFF. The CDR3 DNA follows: TGTGCCAGCAGTTACCTTACGTACAATGAGCAGTTCTTC.

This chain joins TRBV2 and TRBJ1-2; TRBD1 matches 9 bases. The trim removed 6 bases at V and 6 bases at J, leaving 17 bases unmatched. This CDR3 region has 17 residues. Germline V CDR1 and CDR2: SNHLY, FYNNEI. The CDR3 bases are TGTGCCAGCAGCGAATTGTACTCCGGGACAGGGACCCATGGCTACACCTTC. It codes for CASSELYSGTGTHGYTF.

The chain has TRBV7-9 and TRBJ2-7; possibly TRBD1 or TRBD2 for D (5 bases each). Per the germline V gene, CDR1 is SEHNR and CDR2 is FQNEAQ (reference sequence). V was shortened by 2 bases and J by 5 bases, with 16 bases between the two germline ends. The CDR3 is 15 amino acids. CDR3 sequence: CASSLPGAATNEQYF. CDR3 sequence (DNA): TGTGCCAGCAGCTTACCCGGGGCAGCGACGAACGAGCAGTACTTC.

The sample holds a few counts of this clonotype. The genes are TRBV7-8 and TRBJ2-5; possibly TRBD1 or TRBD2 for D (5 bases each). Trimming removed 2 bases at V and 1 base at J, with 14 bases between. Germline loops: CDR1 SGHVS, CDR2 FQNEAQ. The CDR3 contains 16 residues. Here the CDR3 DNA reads TGTGCCAGCAGCTTAAGTCCGTATGGGACCCAAGAGACCCAGTACTTC. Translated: CASSLSPYGTQETQYF.

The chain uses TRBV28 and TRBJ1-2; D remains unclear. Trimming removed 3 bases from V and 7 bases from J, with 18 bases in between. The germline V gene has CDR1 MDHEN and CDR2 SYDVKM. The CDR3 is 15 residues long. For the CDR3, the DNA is TGTGCCAGCAGTTTCATGTCTGAGGACTGGACTGGCTACACCTTC. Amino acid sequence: CASSFMSEDWTGYTF.

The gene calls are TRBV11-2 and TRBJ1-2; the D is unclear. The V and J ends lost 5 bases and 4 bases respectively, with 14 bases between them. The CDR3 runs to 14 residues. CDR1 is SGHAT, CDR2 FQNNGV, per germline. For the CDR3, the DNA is TGTGCCAGCAGCCCGCGGATTCGCGGCTATGGCTACACCTTC. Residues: CASSPRIRGYGYTF.

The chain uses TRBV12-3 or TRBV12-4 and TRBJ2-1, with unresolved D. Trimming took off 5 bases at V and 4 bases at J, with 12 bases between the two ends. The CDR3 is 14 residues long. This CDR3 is CASSGVFAYNEQFF. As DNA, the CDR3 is TGTGCCAGCAGTGGTGTCTTCGCTTACAATGAGCAGTTCTTC.

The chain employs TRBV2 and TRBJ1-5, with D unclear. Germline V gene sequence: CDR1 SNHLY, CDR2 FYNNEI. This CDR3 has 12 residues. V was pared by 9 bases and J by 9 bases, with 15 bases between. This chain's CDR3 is CASRLENGPQHF. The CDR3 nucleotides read TGTGCCAGTCGCCTGGAGAATGGGCCCCAGCATTTT.